This T cell receptor beta chain was profiled in a study of glioma-infiltrating T cells. Study-level findings and limits: Very few CDR3 sequences were shared between tissue and blood. Gliomas, especially low-grade, showed above-expected tissue-blood divergence; non-neoplastic patients showed below.

Remarks on this clonotype: Its antigen is not known.

The germline V gene encodes CDR1 SGHRS and CDR2 YFSETQ. The CDR3 contains 15 residues. After removal of 4 bases from V and 4 bases from J, the junction contained 9 bases not matched to a gene. Using RNA template, CDR3s of TCR alpha and beta were amplified with iRepertoire arm-PCR. For one-step reverse transcription and amplification, about 85-400 ng of tissue mRNA or PBMC total RNA was used. MiXCR, run by TCRdb on the multiplex PCR reads, gives a single entry per CDR3 protein. The repertoire consists of 44,000 or so distinct CDR3 sequences, with around 20% occurring once and the leading ten covering around 6.7%.

The receptor was derived from a human donor with low-grade glioma or glioblastoma, undergoing nonglioma brain surgery, or in good health (not recorded which). The rearrangement joins TRBV5-1 to TRBJ1-1, with 8 nucleotides matching TRBD1. Sequencing was done on a sample of glioma tissue, nonneoplastic brain tissue, or PBMCs (not recorded which). In DNA, the CDR3 is TGCGCCAGCAGCCGGACAGGGAGCATGAGCACTGAAGCTTTCTTT. Translated: CASSRTGSMSTEAFF. Filled out from reference TRBV5-1 and TRBJ1-1, the complete variable domain reads KAGVTQTPRYLIKTRGQQVTLSCSPISGHRSVSWYQQTPGQGLQFLFEYFSETQRNKGNFPGRFSGRQFSNSRSEMNVSTLELGDSALYLCASSRTGSMSTEAFFGQGTRLTVV.